Presented here are 22 T cell receptor beta chains from one specimen sequenced in a study of blood T cell repertoires in COVID-19. Data came from immunoSEQ multiplex PCR; TCRdb stores just in-frame clones and leaves some out. Counted here are approximately 240,000 clones, 83% occurring once; the ten biggest clones make up roughly 1.3%. The source material was peripheral blood. These receptors were collected from a woman aged 30 to 39 with COVID-19, enrolled during active disease.

The rearrangement links TRBV7-9 to TRBJ1-5; D may be TRBD1 (6 bases). V lost 6 bases and J lost 6, with 9 bases in between. The CDR3 covers 12 residues. The germline V gene encodes CDR1 SEHNR and CDR2 FQNEAQ (reference sequence). Here the CDR3 DNA reads TGTGCCAGCAGTCCAGGGGTTCAGCCCCAGCATTTT. Translation: CASSPGVQPQHF.

This clone was seen more than once but under ten times. The chain employs TRBV7-8 and TRBJ2-5; TRBD1 matches at 8 bases. The CDR3 is made up of 15 amino acids. V lost 4 bases to trimming and J lost 2 bases; unmatched junction nucleotides: 6. Germline CDR1 and CDR2: SGHVS and FQNEAQ. The CDR3 reads CASSSRTGTQETQYF. In nucleotides, the CDR3 is TGTGCCAGCAGCTCACGGACAGGGACTCAAGAGACCCAGTACTTC.

The chain joins TRBV11-1 to TRBJ1-1, with TRBD1 as a possible D gene (6 bases). The CDR3 length is 16 residues. Looked up from germline, CDR1 is SGHAT and CDR2 is FQDESV (reference sequence). V was cut by 4 bases and J by 3 bases, with 18 bases left in between. This CDR3 reads CASSSLGTLVDTEAFF. The CDR3 nucleotides are TGTGCCAGCAGCTCCCTCGGGACACTGGTTGACACTGAAGCTTTCTTT.

The chain is built from TRBV9 and TRBJ2-2, with 9 bases lining up with TRBD2. The CDR3 is 19 amino acids. Per germline, CDR1 SGDLS and CDR2 YYNGEE. After removal of 1 base from V and 1 base from J, the junction contained 11 bases not matched to a gene. The chain's CDR3 is CASSVKSGRPQMNTGELFF. The CDR3 DNA reads as TGTGCCAGCAGCGTAAAGAGCGGGAGGCCTCAAATGAACACCGGGGAGCTGTTTTTT.

This clone was observed once. The chain couples TRBV25-1 to TRBJ1-6; tentative D call: TRBD1 (5 bases). Per germline, CDR1 MGHDK and CDR2 SYGVNS. Trimming took off 2 bases at V and 7 bases at J, with 12 bases between the two ends. This CDR3 comprises 15 residues. This chain's CDR3 is CASSEHGGVNSPLHF. The CDR3 DNA sequence: TGTGCCAGCAGTGAACACGGAGGGGTAAATTCACCCCTCCACTTT.

This chain joins TRBV5-6 and TRBJ2-7, with 8 bases identical to TRBD2. Looked up from germline, CDR1 is SGHDT and CDR2 is YYEEEE. The length of the CDR3 is 13 residues. The J segment lost 7 bases and the V segment lost 3 bases, leaving 6 bases of the junction unmatched. The CDR3 nucleotides are TGTGCCAGCAGCTCCGGGGGGGTTTGGGAGCAGTACTTC. Residues: CASSSGGVWEQYF.

The chain joins TRBV7-2 to TRBJ1-2; TRBD1 matches at 8 bases. Germline CDR1 SGHTA, CDR2 FQGNSA. The CDR3 runs 13 residues. Losses at the gene ends were 5 bases for V and 8 bases for J; bases not matched to a gene: 7. The CDR3 DNA reads TGTGCCAGCAGCCCGAGGACAGGGTTAGGCTACACCTTC. Translated: CASSPRTGLGYTF.

V usage is TRBV20-1 and J usage is TRBJ1-2; no definite D call. Trimming stripped 1 base from V and 10 bases from J, with 10 bases between. CDR3 length: 11 amino acids. The V gene's germline CDR1 is DFQATT and CDR2 SNEGSKA (reference sequence). The CDR3 nucleotides are TGCAGTGCTAGAGGGGAGGGAGACTACACCTTC. It is translated as CSARGEGDYTF.

In nucleotides, the CDR3 is TGTGCCAGCAGTGCCCAGGATTACTCGAACACCGGGGAGCTGTTTTTT. The encoded protein is CASSAQDYSNTGELFF. V usage is TRBV28 and J usage is TRBJ2-2; D unclear. V lost 5 bases and J 0 bases, leaving 13 bases between the germline ends. The CDR3 length is 16 residues. CDR1 and CDR2 (germline): MDHEN, SYDVKM.

The chain carries TRBV28 and TRBJ1-6; D is perhaps TRBD1 (5 bases). The germline CDR1 and CDR2 sequences are MDHEN and SYDVKM. Trimming shortened V by 1 base and J by 9 bases, and 13 bases separated the two germline ends. The CDR3 runs 15 residues. The CDR3 DNA follows: TGTGCCAGCAGTTTATCAGGGCTTCGAGGTTCACCCCTCCACTTT. Its translation is CASSLSGLRGSPLHF.

This chain connects TRBV9 to TRBJ2-7; TRBD1 matches 7 bases. The CDR3 spans 16 residues. CDR1 and CDR2 from the germline V gene are SGDLS and YYNGEE. V shed 0 bases and J 5 bases; nucleotides not matched to a gene: 11. CDR3 sequence reads: CASSVDLGGPGDEQYF. The CDR3 DNA is TGTGCCAGCAGCGTAGACCTAGGGGGCCCAGGGGACGAGCAGTACTTC.

The rearrangement joins TRBV7-2 to TRBJ1-6; a weak D match, TRBD1 (5 bases). The germline V gene encodes CDR1 SGHTA and CDR2 FQGNSA. CDR3 length: 14 residues. V lost 5 bases, J lost 7 bases, and 12 bases lay in between. CDR3 amino acids: CASSPRNRNSPLHF. DNA for the CDR3: TGTGCCAGCAGCCCTAGGAACAGGAATTCACCCCTCCACTTT.

This chain connects TRBV7-9 to TRBJ1-4, with 7 bases that match TRBD1. The germline gives CDR1 SEHNR, CDR2 FQNEAQ (reference sequence). The CDR3 length is 17 residues. V shed 1 base and J 3 bases; nucleotides not matched to a gene: 8. The CDR3 sequence: CASSLVLGTAANEKLFF. The CDR3 nucleotides are TGTGCCAGCAGCTTAGTTTTGGGGACAGCGGCTAATGAAAAACTGTTTTTT. Together with reference TRBV7-9 and TRBJ1-4, the CDR3 gives the full variable domain: DTGVSQNPRHKITKRGQNVTFRCDPISEHNRLYWYRQTLGQGPEFLTYFQNEAQLEKSRLLSDRFSAERPKGSFSTLEIQRTEQGDSAMYLCASSLVLGTAANEKLFFGSGTQLSVL.

The genes are TRBV6-4 and TRBJ2-3; D not resolved. Germline values: CDR1 MRHNA, CDR2 SNTAGT. The CDR3 loop spans 13 amino acids. V shed 4 bases and J shed 2 bases, with 7 bases lying between them. This CDR3 is CASSGGITDTQYF. Here the CDR3 DNA reads TGTGCCAGCAGTGGAGGAATCACAGATACGCAGTATTTT.

The chain combines TRBV12-5 with TRBJ1-2; D perhaps matches TRBD1 (6 bases). The germline V and J ends were trimmed by 4 bases and 0 bases, with 15 bases remaining between them. This CDR3 spans 16 amino acids. Germline V gene lookup returns CDR1 LGHNT and CDR2 FRNRAP. The CDR3 region has the DNA TGTGCTAGTGGTTCAGACCAGGGGTTAGCTAACTATGGCTACACCTTC. This gives the protein CASGSDQGLANYGYTF.

The CDR3 DNA follows: TGTGCCAGCCATTCTAATTCACCCCTCCACTTT. This translates into CASHSNSPLHF. This sequence joins TRBV28 and TRBJ1-6, with D uncertain. Trimming cost V 8 bases and J 6 bases, with 5 bases left between them. Germline V gives CDR1 MDHEN, CDR2 SYDVKM. The CDR3 totals 11 residues.

V and J are TRBV11-1 and TRBJ2-7; D is unresolved. The CDR3 is 14 amino acids. Germline CDR1 reads SGHAT; CDR2 reads FQDESV (reference sequence). The germline V and J ends were trimmed by 1 base and 0 bases, with 7 bases remaining between them. The CDR3 bases are TGTGCCAGCAGCTTAGTAACGAGCTCCTACGAGCAGTACTTC. This codes for CASSLVTSSYEQYF.

A few counts support this clone. The J gene is TRBJ2-2, the V gene TRBV6-5; TRBD1 agrees at 7 bases. Germline CDR1 and CDR2: MNHEY and SVGAGI. The CDR3 sequence is 15 residues long. The J segment lost 8 bases and the V segment lost 4 bases, leaving 10 bases of the junction unmatched. The CDR3 region has the DNA TGTGCCAGCAGTTTGACAGGGATGGTTACTGGGGAGCTGTTTTTT. Translated, it gives CASSLTGMVTGELFF.

The chain has TRBV18 and TRBJ2-1, with 8 bases aligning to TRBD1. Germline assignment: CDR1 KGHSH and CDR2 LQKENI. V dropped 2 bases and J dropped 7; count of bases not matched to a gene: 7. The CDR3 covers 15 residues. CDR3 nucleotide sequence: TGTGCCAGCTCACCATCGAGGACAGGGTTAAATGAGCAGTTCTTC. It yields the protein CASSPSRTGLNEQFF.

This chain joins TRBV14 and TRBJ2-1, with 7 nucleotides matching TRBD2. V trimming: 2 bases; J trimming: 3 bases; junction bases outside the gene matches: 1. From germline, CDR1 is SGHDN and CDR2 FVKESK. This CDR3 has 14 amino acids. CDR3 sequence reads: CASSQRDYYNEQFF. The CDR3 DNA reads as TGTGCCAGCAGCCAACGGGACTACTACAATGAGCAGTTCTTC. Complete variable domain (other parts from reference TRBV14 and TRBJ2-1): EAGVTQFPSHSVIEKGQTVTLRCDPISGHDNLYWYRRVMGKEIKFLLHFVKESKQDESGMPNNRFLAERTGGTYSTLKVQPAELEDSGVYFCASSQRDYYNEQFFGPGTRLTVL.

The chain is built from TRBV14 and TRBJ2-7, with 11 nucleotides matching TRBD2. The CDR3 spans 17 residues. Germline-derived CDR1 and CDR2 are SGHDN and FVKESK. After removal of 2 bases from V and 4 bases from J, the junction contained 10 bases not matched to a gene. CDR3 nucleotides: TGTGCCAGCAGCCAAAAAACTGGGACTAGCGGAAGATACGAGCAGTACTTC. Translated: CASSQKTGTSGRYEQYF.

The chain recombines TRBV5-1 with TRBJ2-3, with 14 bases matching TRBD2. V shed 4 bases and J 2 bases; nucleotides not matched to a gene: 12. Germline V lookup: CDR1 SGHRS, CDR2 YFSETQ. The CDR3 length is 19 residues. CDR3 coding DNA: TGCGCCAGCAGCGGCACCGGGACTAGCGGGAGAGATTACACAGATACGCAGTATTTT. Protein product: CASSGTGTSGRDYTDTQYF.